These 29 T cell receptor beta chains originate from one sample sequenced in a study of blood T cell repertoires in COVID-19. Sequencing was performed with immunoSEQ multiplex PCR; in TCRdb, only in-frame clones are kept and a portion is missing. This sample yields about 180,000 clones, of which 78% are seen a single time; 15% to 20% belongs to the top ten. The sample taken for sequencing was PBMCs or T cells enriched from blood (not recorded which). These receptors were taken from a woman between 45 and 60 years old who had recovered from COVID-19.

CDR3 bases: TGTGCCAGCAGCTTAGGGACAGAATACGAGCAGTACTTC. This codes for CASSLGTEYEQYF. The V call is TRBV7-2, the J call TRBJ2-7; D might be TRBD1 (6 bases). Germline assignment: CDR1 SGHTA and CDR2 FQGNSA. The germline V and J ends were trimmed by 1 base and 4 bases, with 8 bases remaining between them. CDR3 length: 13 amino acids.

V and J are TRBV5-8 and TRBJ1-2; perhaps TRBD1 as D (6 bases). Germline V gene sequence: CDR1 SGHTS, CDR2 YDEGEE. CDR3 length: 15 residues. V gave up 0 bases and J gave up 4 bases, with 13 bases separating them. Here the CDR3 reads CASSLAGTLGYGYTF. Here the CDR3 DNA reads TGTGCCAGCAGCTTGGCAGGGACACTCGGCTATGGCTACACCTTC.

V usage is TRBV28 and J usage is TRBJ1-3; D remains unclear. Germline assignment: CDR1 MDHEN and CDR2 SYDVKM. This CDR3 is built from 12 residues. Deletions cut 3 bases from V and 9 bases from J, with 9 bases between. CDR3 nucleotides: TGTGCCAGCAGTTTCGTTCGGGGCACCATATATTTT. It is translated as CASSFVRGTIYF.

The CDR3 here is CASSGQVWEKLFF. In DNA, the CDR3 is TGTGCCAGTAGTGGACAGGTCTGGGAAAAACTGTTTTTT. J is TRBJ1-4 and V is TRBV19, with 7 positions matching TRBD1. CDR3 length: 13 amino acids. V gave up 5 bases and J gave up 8 bases; unmatched junction bases: 5. Germline V gene data show CDR1 as LNHDA and CDR2 as SQIVND (reference sequence).

This rearrangement joins TRBV20-1 to TRBJ2-5; the D is unclear. V lost 6 bases and J 1 base, leaving 6 bases between the germline ends. There are 11 residues in the CDR3. The germline V gene has CDR1 DFQATT and CDR2 SNEGSKA (reference sequence). The CDR3 sequence: CSANTQETQYF. The CDR3 DNA follows: TGCAGTGCGAACACCCAAGAGACCCAGTACTTC.

This clone was picked up a small number of times. The chain recombines TRBV2 with TRBJ2-3; 10 bases map to TRBD1. CDR1 is SNHLY and CDR2 is FYNNEI in the germline V gene. The CDR3 consists of 15 residues. Unmatched junction bases numbered 9, after V lost 7 bases and J lost 5 bases. The CDR3 spells CASTLRQGAGDTQYF. As DNA, the CDR3 is TGTGCCAGCACCCTAAGACAGGGGGCGGGAGATACGCAGTATTTT.

CDR3 nucleotides: TGTGCCAGCTCACCTGGACAGGGGGAGACCCAGTACTTC. Its translation: CASSPGQGETQYF. The rearrangement links TRBV18 to TRBJ2-5; 9 bases agree with TRBD1. The J segment lost 5 bases and the V segment lost 3 bases, leaving 1 base of the junction unmatched. The CDR3 totals 13 residues. CDR1 is KGHSH, CDR2 LQKENI, per germline.

J is TRBJ1-2 and V is TRBV9; D may be TRBD1 (5 bases). V lost 2 bases, J lost 5 bases, and 7 bases lay in between. Germline CDR1 and CDR2: SGDLS and YYNGEE. The CDR3 contains 12 residues. In DNA, the CDR3 is TGTGCCAGCAGCGTCCAGGGATATGGCTACACCTTC. Encoded protein: CASSVQGYGYTF.

This CDR3 is CASSIGQEDGYTF. As DNA, the CDR3 is TGTGCCAGTAGTATAGGACAGGAGGATGGCTACACCTTC. This sequence joins TRBV19 and TRBJ1-2; TRBD1 might be the D (6 bases). CDR1 is LNHDA and CDR2 is SQIVND in the germline V gene (reference sequence). V was cut by 1 base and J by 6 bases, with 9 bases left in between. The CDR3 is 13 amino acids.

The V and J genes are TRBV19 and TRBJ2-3; D not certain. The CDR3 length is 13 residues. Deletions cut 2 bases from V and 4 bases from J, with 7 bases between. Germline V lookup: CDR1 LNHDA, CDR2 SQIVND (reference sequence). The CDR3 loop is CASSIFPSDTQYF. CDR3 sequence (DNA): TGTGCCAGTAGTATATTCCCCTCAGATACGCAGTATTTT.

The V and J genes are TRBV7-9 and TRBJ2-5, with TRBD2 identical over 12 bases. Germline trimming cut 5 bases from V and 3 bases from J; bases unmatched to any gene: 4. Germline V gene lookup returns CDR1 SEHNR and CDR2 FQNEAQ (reference sequence). CDR3 length: 15 amino acids. CDR3 bases: TGTGCCAGCAGCCCGCGACTAGCGGGAGAAGAGACCCAGTACTTC. This encodes CASSPRLAGEETQYF. Full variable domain (rest looked up from reference TRBV7-9 and TRBJ2-5): DTGVSQNPRHKITKRGQNVTFRCDPISEHNRLYWYRQTLGQGPEFLTYFQNEAQLEKSRLLSDRFSAERPKGSFSTLEIQRTEQGDSAMYLCASSPRLAGEETQYFGPGTRLLVL.

This sequence joins TRBV29-1 and TRBJ2-3; D might be TRBD2 (5 bases). V shed 5 bases and J shed 5 bases, with 11 bases lying between them. The CDR3 runs 12 residues. Germline V gene data show CDR1 as SQVTM and CDR2 as ANQGSEA. The CDR3 is CSVQTTRDTQYF. Here the CDR3 DNA reads TGCAGCGTTCAAACTACTAGAGATACGCAGTATTTT.

This chain connects TRBV29-1 to TRBJ2-3; 7 nucleotides align to TRBD2. Germline V gene sequence: CDR1 SQVTM, CDR2 ANQGSEA. The J segment lost 0 bases and the V segment lost 8 bases, leaving 8 bases of the junction unmatched. This CDR3 contains 14 residues. The CDR3 bases are TGCAGCCAACGGGCGGGAGCGAGCACAGATACGCAGTATTTT. Protein: CSQRAGASTDTQYF.

The chain links TRBV5-5 to TRBJ1-4; 9 bases are shared with TRBD1. This CDR3 region has 17 residues. Trimming took 0 bases from V and 6 from J; bases not matched to a gene: 9. Germline loops: CDR1 SGHKS, CDR2 YYEKEE (reference sequence). The CDR3 DNA reads as TGTGCCAGCAGCTTGGGTACAGGGGGCGCGTATTATGAAAAACTGTTTTTT. This translates into CASSLGTGGAYYEKLFF.

The J gene is TRBJ1-2, the V gene TRBV9; possible D gene TRBD1, 5 bases. This CDR3 has 16 residues. Germline V lookup: CDR1 SGDLS, CDR2 YYNGEE. With 3 bases removed from V and 0 bases from J, the gap between germline ends came to 15 bases. The CDR3 here is CASSDQYWGSNYGYTF. The DNA for the CDR3 is TGTGCCAGCAGCGATCAATACTGGGGCTCTAACTATGGCTACACCTTC.

CDR3 region: CASSAVLGQGYHTDTQYF. Written as DNA, the CDR3 is TGTGCCAGCAGCGCTGTCTTGGGACAGGGTTACCACACAGATACGCAGTATTTT. The chain uses TRBV9 and TRBJ2-3, with 9 bases matching TRBD1. The germline CDR1 and CDR2 sequences are SGDLS and YYNGEE. The CDR3 runs 18 residues. The J segment lost 2 bases and the V segment lost 3 bases, leaving 13 bases of the junction unmatched.

The genes are TRBV7-3 and TRBJ1-3; TRBD1 is a possible D gene (6 bases). The CDR3 spans 18 residues. Germline V lookup: CDR1 SGHTA, CDR2 FQGTGA. Trimming left V 5 bases short and J 0 bases short, with 20 bases between. Here the CDR3 DNA reads TGTGCCAGCAGCCGTACGGCCCTCGGGGGGCTCTCTGGAAACACCATATATTTT. Protein: CASSRTALGGLSGNTIYF.

This sequence joins TRBV18 and TRBJ1-1, with unresolved D. CDR3 length: 13 amino acids. The ends were cut back, 2 bases at V and 0 bases at J, with 4 bases in the middle. The germline CDR1 and CDR2 sequences are KGHSH and LQKENI. The CDR3 DNA follows: TGTGCCAGCTCACCAACAGTGAACACTGAAGCTTTCTTT. This sequence encodes CASSPTVNTEAFF.

This clone came up once. The rearrangement links TRBV7-2 to TRBJ2-1; TRBD2 agrees at 9 bases. J gave up 3 bases and V 0 bases, and 15 bases lay outside the gene matches. The CDR3 has 20 residues. CDR1 is SGHTA and CDR2 is FQGNSA in the germline V gene. CDR3 sequence reads: CASSLAWASGIGGNYNEQFF. The CDR3 DNA reads TGTGCCAGCAGCTTAGCCTGGGCTAGCGGGATAGGGGGAAACTACAATGAGCAGTTCTTC.

This clone was detected only once. This rearrangement joins TRBV4-1 to TRBJ1-1, with D unclear. The germline V gene has CDR1 MGHRA and CDR2 YSYEKL. The CDR3 is 16 residues long. Trimming took 3 bases from V and 1 from J, leaving 15 bases between them. The CDR3 protein is CASSHRRARQNTEAFF. The CDR3 nucleotides are TGCGCCAGCAGCCACAGAAGAGCCCGACAGAACACTGAAGCTTTCTTT.

The chain has TRBV12-5 and TRBJ2-1; 8 bases are shared with TRBD1. Germline V gene lookup returns CDR1 LGHNT and CDR2 FRNRAP. J lost 6 bases, V lost 0 bases, and 4 bases had no gene match. The CDR3 consists of 15 residues. DNA for the CDR3: TGTGCTAGTGGTTTGGTACAGGGGGGTGGCAATGAGCAGTTCTTC. Its translation is CASGLVQGGGNEQFF.

The V and J genes are TRBV7-9 and TRBJ1-4, with D unclear. CDR1 is SEHNR and CDR2 is FQNEAQ in the germline V gene (reference sequence). The V end lost 5 bases, the J end lost 0 bases, and 10 bases lay between the germline ends. The length of the CDR3 is 15 residues. The DNA of the CDR3 is TGTGCCAGCAGCAAGACACGCTCAACTAATGAAAAACTGTTTTTT. Its translation is CASSKTRSTNEKLFF.

V usage is TRBV27 and J usage is TRBJ1-2; no reliable D call. This CDR3 spans 14 amino acids. Germline assignment: CDR1 MNHEY and CDR2 SMNVEV (reference sequence). With 4 bases removed from V and 7 bases from J, the gap between germline ends came to 16 bases. The CDR3 DNA follows: TGTGCCAGCAGTTATACCGGGGAAATCGGTGGCTACACCTTC. Its translation: CASSYTGEIGGYTF.

The sample holds a few counts of this clone. The genes are TRBV10-3 and TRBJ1-2; maybe TRBD1 (6 bases). The V end lost 4 bases, the J end lost 0 bases, and 12 bases lay between the germline ends. CDR1 and CDR2 (germline): ENHRY, SYGVKD. The CDR3 is made up of 15 amino acids. In nucleotides, the CDR3 is TGTGCCATCAGTGCAGGGGTCGGATCTAACTATGGCTACACCTTC. This sequence encodes CAISAGVGSNYGYTF.

In DNA form, the CDR3 reads TGTGCCAGCAGCGAACCCCCTAGCGGGAGTTACAATGAGCAGTTCTTC. It yields the protein CASSEPPSGSYNEQFF. The chain couples TRBV6-4 to TRBJ2-1; 10 bases map to TRBD2. This CDR3 has 16 amino acids. V shed 6 bases and J 4 bases; nucleotides not matched to a gene: 9. Germline V CDR1 and CDR2: MRHNA, SNTAGT.

V is TRBV3-1 (or the pseudogene TRBV3-2) and J is TRBJ1-1; 9 bases are a match to TRBD1. Trimming removed 6 bases from V and 10 bases from J; junction bases left unmatched: 15. From germline, CDR1 is LGHDT and CDR2 YNNKEL (reference sequence). The CDR3 loop spans 15 amino acids. The CDR3 nucleotides are TGTGCCAGCAGAGATATGGGACAGGGTAGGGTTGGAGCTTTCTTT. It is translated as CASRDMGQGRVGAFF.

This clone has at least ten counts. The V and J genes are TRBV4-1 and TRBJ1-1, with 7 nucleotides matching TRBD1. The CDR3 runs to 13 residues. J lost 0 bases, V lost 6 bases, and 1 base had no gene match. CDR1 and CDR2 from the germline V gene are MGHRA and YSYEKL. The CDR3 sequence is CASRGQMNTEAFF. The CDR3, as DNA: TGCGCCAGCAGGGGACAGATGAACACTGAAGCTTTCTTT.

This rearrangement joins TRBV3-1 (or the pseudogene TRBV3-2) to TRBJ1-6; 7 bases map to TRBD1. Germline V gene lookup returns CDR1 LGHDT and CDR2 YNNKEL (reference sequence). Trimming removed 2 bases from V and 0 bases from J; junction bases left unmatched: 10. This CDR3 region has 19 residues. CDR3 coding DNA: TGTGCCAGCAGCCAACGGGAGACAGGGATGAGCTCCTATAATTCACCCCTCCACTTT. Amino acids: CASSQRETGMSSYNSPLHF.

This clone turned up a few times. This chain uses TRBV9 with TRBJ2-2, with D possibly being TRBD2 (5 bases). The CDR3 is 14 residues long. CDR1 and CDR2 (germline): SGDLS, YYNGEE. Deletions cut 0 bases from V and 6 bases from J, with 9 bases between. The CDR3 here is CASSVGGESGELFF. DNA of the CDR3: TGTGCCAGCAGCGTAGGTGGGGAGTCCGGGGAGCTGTTTTTT.